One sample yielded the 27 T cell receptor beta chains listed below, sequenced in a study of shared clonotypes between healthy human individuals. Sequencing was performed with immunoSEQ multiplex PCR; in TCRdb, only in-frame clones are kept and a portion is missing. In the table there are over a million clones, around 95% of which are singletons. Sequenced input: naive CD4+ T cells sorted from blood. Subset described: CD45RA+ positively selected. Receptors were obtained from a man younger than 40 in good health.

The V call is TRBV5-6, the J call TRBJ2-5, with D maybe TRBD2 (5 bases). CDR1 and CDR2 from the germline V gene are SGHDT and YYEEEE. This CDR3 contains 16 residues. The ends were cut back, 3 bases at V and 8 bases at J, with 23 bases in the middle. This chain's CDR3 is CASSSLTDSSGLTQYF. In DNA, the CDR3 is TGTGCCAGCAGCTCTTTAACGGACTCTTCAGGACTTACCCAGTACTTC.

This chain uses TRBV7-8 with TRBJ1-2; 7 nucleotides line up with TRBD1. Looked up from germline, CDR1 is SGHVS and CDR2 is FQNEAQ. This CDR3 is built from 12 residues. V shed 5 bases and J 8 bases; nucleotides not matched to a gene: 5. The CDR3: CASSTGVYGYTF. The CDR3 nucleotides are TGTGCCAGCAGCACAGGGGTTTACGGCTACACCTTC.

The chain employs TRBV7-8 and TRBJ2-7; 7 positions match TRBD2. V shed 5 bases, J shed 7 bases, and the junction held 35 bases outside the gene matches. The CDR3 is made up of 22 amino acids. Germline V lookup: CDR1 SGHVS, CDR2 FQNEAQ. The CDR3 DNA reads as TGTGCCAGCAGCCCCTCCGGGACGGCCGGCGTGTGGCGGGAGAGATTCTACCAGGAGCAGTACTTC. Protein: CASSPSGTAGVWRERFYQEQYF.

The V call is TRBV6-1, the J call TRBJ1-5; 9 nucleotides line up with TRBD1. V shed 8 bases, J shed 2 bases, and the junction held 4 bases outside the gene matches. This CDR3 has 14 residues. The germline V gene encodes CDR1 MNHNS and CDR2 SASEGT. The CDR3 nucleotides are TGTGCCAGCGGGGACAGGGCGGGCAATCAGCCCCAGCATTTT. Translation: CASGDRAGNQPQHF.

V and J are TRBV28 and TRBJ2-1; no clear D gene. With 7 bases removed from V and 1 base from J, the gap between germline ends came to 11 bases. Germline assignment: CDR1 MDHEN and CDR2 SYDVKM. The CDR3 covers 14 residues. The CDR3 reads CASNVGQSYNEQFF. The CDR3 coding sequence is TGTGCCAGCAACGTTGGTCAATCCTACAATGAGCAGTTCTTC.

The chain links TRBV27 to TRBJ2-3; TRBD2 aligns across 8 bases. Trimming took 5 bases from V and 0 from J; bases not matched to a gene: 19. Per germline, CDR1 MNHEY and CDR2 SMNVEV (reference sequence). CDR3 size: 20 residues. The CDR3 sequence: CASSLPSGRPSGFSTDTQYF. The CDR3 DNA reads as TGTGCCAGCAGTCTCCCCTCGGGCCGCCCTAGCGGGTTCAGCACAGATACGCAGTATTTT.

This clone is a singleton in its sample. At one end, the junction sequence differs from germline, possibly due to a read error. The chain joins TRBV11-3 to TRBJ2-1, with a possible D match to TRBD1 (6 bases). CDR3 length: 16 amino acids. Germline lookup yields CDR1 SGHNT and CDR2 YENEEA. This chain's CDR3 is CASSVDRLSSYNEQFF. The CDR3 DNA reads TGTGCCAGCAGCGTAGACAGGCTAAGCTCCTACAATGAGCAGTTCTTC.

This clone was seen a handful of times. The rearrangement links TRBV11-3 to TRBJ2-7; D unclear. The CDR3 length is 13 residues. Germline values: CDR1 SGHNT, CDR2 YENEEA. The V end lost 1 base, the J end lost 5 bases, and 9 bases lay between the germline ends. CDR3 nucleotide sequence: TGTGCCAGCAGCTTAGGCCCCGTAAACGAGCAGTACTTC. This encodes CASSLGPVNEQYF.

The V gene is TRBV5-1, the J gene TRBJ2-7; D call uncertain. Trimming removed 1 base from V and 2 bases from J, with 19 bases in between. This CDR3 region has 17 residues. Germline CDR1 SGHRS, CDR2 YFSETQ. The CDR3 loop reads CASSLSPVYPPTYEQYF. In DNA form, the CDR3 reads TGCGCCAGCAGCTTGAGTCCGGTTTACCCCCCGACCTACGAGCAGTACTTC.

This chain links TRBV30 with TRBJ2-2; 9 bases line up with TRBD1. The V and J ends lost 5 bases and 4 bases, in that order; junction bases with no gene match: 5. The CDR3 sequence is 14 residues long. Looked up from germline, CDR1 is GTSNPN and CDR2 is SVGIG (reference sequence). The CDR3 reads CAWGTQGATGELFF. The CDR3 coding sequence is TGTGCCTGGGGGACACAGGGGGCCACCGGGGAGCTGTTTTTT.

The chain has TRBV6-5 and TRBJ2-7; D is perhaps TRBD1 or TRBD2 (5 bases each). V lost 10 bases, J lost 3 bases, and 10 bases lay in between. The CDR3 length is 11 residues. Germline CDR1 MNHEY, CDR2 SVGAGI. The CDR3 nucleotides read TGTGCCACCCGGGGCCTCTACGAGCAGTACTTC. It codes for CATRGLYEQYF.

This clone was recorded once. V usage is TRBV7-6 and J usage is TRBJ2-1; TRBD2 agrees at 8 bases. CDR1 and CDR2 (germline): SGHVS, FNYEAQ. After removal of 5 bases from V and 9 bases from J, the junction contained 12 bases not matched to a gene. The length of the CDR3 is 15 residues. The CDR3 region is CASSPGSGRNTEQFF. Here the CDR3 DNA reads TGTGCCAGCAGCCCCGGCAGCGGGAGAAATACTGAGCAGTTCTTC.

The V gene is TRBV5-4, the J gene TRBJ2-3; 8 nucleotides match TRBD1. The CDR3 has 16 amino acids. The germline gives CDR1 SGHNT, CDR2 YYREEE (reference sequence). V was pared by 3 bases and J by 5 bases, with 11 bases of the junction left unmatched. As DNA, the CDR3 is TGTGCCAGCAGCTCTTTACAGGGGGGCTATAAAGATACGCAGTATTTT. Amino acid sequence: CASSSLQGGYKDTQYF.

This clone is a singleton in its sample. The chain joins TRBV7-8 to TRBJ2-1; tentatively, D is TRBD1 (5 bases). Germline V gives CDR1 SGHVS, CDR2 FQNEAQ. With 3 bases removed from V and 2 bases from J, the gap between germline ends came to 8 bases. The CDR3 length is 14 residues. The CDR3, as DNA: TGTGCCAGCAGCTTGGACACTGCCTACAATGAGCAGTTCTTC. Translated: CASSLDTAYNEQFF.

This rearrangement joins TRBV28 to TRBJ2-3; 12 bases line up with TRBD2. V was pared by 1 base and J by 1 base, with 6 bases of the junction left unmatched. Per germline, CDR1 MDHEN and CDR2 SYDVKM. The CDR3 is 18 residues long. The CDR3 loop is CASSLYTGLAGRTDTQYF. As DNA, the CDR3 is TGTGCCAGCAGTTTATACACCGGACTAGCGGGACGCACAGATACGCAGTATTTT.

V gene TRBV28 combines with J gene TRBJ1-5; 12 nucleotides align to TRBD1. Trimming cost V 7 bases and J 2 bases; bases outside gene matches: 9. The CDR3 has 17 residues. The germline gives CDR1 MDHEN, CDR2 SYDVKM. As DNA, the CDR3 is TGTGCCAGCACCCAAGGGACAGGGGGCGTTGGCAATCAGCCCCAGCATTTT. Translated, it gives CASTQGTGGVGNQPQHF.

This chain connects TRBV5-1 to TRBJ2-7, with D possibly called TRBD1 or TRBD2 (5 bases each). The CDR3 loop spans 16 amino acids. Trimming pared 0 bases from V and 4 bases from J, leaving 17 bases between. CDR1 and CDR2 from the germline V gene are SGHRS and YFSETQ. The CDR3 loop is CASSLGGLRREYEQYF. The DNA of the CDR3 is TGCGCCAGCAGCTTGGGAGGGTTGCGCAGGGAGTACGAGCAGTACTTC.

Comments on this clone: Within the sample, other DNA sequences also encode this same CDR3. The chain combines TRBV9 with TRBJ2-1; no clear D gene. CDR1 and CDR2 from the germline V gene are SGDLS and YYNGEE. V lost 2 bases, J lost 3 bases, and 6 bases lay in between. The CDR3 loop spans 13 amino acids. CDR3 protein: CASSVSGYNEQFF. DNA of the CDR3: TGTGCCAGCAGCGTCAGTGGCTACAATGAGCAGTTCTTC.

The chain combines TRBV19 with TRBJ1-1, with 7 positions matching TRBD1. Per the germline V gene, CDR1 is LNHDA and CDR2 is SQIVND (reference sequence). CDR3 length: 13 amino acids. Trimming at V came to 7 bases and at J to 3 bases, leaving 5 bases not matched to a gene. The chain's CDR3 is CASIPGGHTEAFF. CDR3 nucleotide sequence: TGTGCCAGTATCCCAGGGGGGCACACTGAAGCTTTCTTT.

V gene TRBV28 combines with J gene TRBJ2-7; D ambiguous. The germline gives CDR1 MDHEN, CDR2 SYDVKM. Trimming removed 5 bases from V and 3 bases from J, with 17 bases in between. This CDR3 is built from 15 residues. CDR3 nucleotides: TGTGCCAGCAGTACCCAGCCCTTGTGGGACTACGAGCAGTACTTC. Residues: CASSTQPLWDYEQYF. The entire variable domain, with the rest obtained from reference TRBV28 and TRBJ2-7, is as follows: DVKVTQSSRYLVKRTGEKVFLECVQDMDHENMFWYRQDPGLGLRLIYFSYDVKMKEKGDIPEGYSVSREKKERFSLILESASTNQTSMYLCASSTQPLWDYEQYFGPGTRLTVT.

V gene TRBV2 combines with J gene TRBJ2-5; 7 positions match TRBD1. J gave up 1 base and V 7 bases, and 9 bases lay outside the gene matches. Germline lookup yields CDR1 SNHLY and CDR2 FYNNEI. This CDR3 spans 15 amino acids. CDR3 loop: CASTDRVNLQETQYF. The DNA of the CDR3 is TGTGCCAGCACCGACAGGGTAAACCTCCAAGAGACCCAGTACTTC.

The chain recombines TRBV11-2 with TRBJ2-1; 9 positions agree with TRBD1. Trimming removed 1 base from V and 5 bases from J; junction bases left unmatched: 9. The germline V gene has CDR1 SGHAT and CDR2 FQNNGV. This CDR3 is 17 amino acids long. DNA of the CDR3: TGTGCCAGCAGCTTAGGTGATAGGGGACAGGGAAACAATGAGCAGTTCTTC. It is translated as CASSLGDRGQGNNEQFF.

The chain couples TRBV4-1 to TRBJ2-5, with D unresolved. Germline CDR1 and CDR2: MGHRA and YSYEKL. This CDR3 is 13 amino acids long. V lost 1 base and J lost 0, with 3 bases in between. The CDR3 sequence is CASSQVDQETQYF. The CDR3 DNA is TGCGCCAGCAGCCAAGTAGACCAAGAGACCCAGTACTTC.

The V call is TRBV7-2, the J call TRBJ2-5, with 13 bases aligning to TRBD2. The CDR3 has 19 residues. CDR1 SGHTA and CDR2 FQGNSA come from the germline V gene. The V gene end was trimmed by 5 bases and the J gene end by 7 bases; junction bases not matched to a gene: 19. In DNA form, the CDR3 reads TGTGCCAGCAGCAGAAAAAGGACTAGCGGGAGCGCCCCAGTGTCGACCCAGTACTTC. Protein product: CASSRKRTSGSAPVSTQYF.

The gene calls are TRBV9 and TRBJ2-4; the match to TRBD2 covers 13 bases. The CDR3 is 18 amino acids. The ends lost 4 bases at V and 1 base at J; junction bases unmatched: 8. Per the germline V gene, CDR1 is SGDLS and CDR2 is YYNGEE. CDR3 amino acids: CASSPGLAGLGAKNIQYF. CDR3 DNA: TGTGCCAGCAGCCCGGGACTAGCGGGATTGGGGGCCAAAAACATTCAGTACTTC. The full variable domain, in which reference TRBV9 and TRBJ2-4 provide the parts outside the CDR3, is DSGVTQTPKHLITATGQRVTLRCSPRSGDLSVYWYQQSLDQGLQFLIQYYNGEERAKGNILERFSAQQFPDLHSELNLSSLELGDSALYFCASSPGLAGLGAKNIQYFGAGTRLSVL.

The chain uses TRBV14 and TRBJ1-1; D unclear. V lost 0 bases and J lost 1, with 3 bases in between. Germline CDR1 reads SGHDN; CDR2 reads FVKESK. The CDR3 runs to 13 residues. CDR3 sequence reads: CASSQESNTEAFF. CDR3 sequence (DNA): TGTGCCAGCAGCCAAGAATCGAACACTGAAGCTTTCTTT.

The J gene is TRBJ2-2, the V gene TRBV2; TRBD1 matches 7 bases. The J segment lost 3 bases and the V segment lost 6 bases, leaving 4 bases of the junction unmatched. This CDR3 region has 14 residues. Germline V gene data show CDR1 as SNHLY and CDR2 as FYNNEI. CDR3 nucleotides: TGTGCCAGCAGAGCCGGGACAGACACCGGGGAGCTGTTTTTT. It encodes CASRAGTDTGELFF.